This TCR beta chain derives from a study of PD-1 blockade in classical Hodgkin lymphoma. Overall study context: It was nivolumab at 3 mg/kg, given intravenously every 2 weeks, that patients received. The study, taken as a whole, reports: With respect to the repertoire differences, their causes, possibly disease activity or prior therapy, remain undefined. CD4+ TCR diversity, unlike CD8+, climbed significantly by C4D1. Whoever responded completely had baseline diversity much like that seen in newly diagnosed patients.

Produced via immunoSEQ multiplex PCR; TCRdb's table is partial and in-frame only. The sample has approximately 25,000 clones, roughly 84% seen once. Remarks on this clone: Its antigen is as yet unknown.

V dropped 2 bases and J dropped 3 bases, with 5 bases sitting between them. This CDR3 has 13 residues. Germline CDR1 MNHEY, CDR2 SVGAGI. Each patient's relapse followed autologous stem cell transplantation, and brentuximab vedotin exposure varied. With magnetic negative selection, CD4+ T cells were purified from PBMCs that had been thawed. This clonotype was obtained from a human donor with classical Hodgkin lymphoma. The chain has TRBV6-5 and TRBJ1-5; no clear D. This material consisted of CD4+ T cells from blood, taken at baseline. The CDR3: CASSYRYNQPQHF. For the CDR3, the DNA is TGTGCCAGCAGTTACAGATACAATCAGCCCCAGCATTTT.